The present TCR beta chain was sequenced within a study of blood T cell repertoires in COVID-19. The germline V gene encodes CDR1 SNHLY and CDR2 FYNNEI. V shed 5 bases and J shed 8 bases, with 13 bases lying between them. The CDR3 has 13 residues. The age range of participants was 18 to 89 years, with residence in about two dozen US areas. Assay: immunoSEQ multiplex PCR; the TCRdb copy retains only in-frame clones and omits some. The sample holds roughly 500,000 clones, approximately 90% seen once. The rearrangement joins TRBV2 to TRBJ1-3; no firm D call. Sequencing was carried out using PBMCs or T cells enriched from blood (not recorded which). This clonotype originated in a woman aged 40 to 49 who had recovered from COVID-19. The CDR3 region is CASSTNGRDTIYF. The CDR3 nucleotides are TGTGCCAGCAGTACAAACGGGAGGGACACCATATATTTT.